Listed below are T cell receptor delta chains from one sample, sequenced in a study of Vδ1+ human thymocytes. TCRdb re-called clones from the multiplex PCR reads using CATT. The sample has over 65,000 delta-chain clones; about 38% are singletons. Source material: Vdelta1+ gamma-delta thymocytes from the thymus. All receptors derive from a boy younger than two who had congenital heart surgery. CDR3s include the opening cysteine and the closing phenylalanine or tryptophan. Each record gives: D gene, clone size, V gene, J gene, CDR3 protein, CDR3 DNA. The D gene is left open where the match is weak. Clone size is given for some rows only: seen once, a few or many times, or a class if the clone is expanded.

D gene: TRDD3; clone size: .; V gene: TRDV1; J gene: TRDJ1; CDR3 protein: CALGDLFGLTGGYGRDKLIF; CDR3 DNA: TGTGCTCTTGGGGATCTGTTTGGTCTTACTGGGGGATACGGCAGGGATAAACTCATCTTT
D gene: TRDD3; clone size: .; V gene: TRDV1; J gene: TRDJ1; CDR3 protein: CALGELPNSLFLSPWGIPAVDKLIF; CDR3 DNA: TGTGCTCTTGGGGAACTCCCAAACTCCCTCTTCCTTTCCCCCTGGGGGATACCAGCGGTCGATAAACTCATCTTT
D gene: .; clone size: .; V gene: TRDV1; J gene: TRDJ1; CDR3 protein: CALGEPRPSYKLLGTGGLKLIF; CDR3 DNA: TGTGCTCTTGGGGAACCCAGACCTTCCTACAAGCTCCTGGGGACTGGGGGACTCAAACTCATCTTT
D gene: .; clone size: .; V gene: TRDV1; J gene: TRDJ1; CDR3 protein: CALGDRGGKLIF; CDR3 DNA: TGTGCTCTTGGGGACCGTGGGGGTAAACTCATCTTT
D gene: .; clone size: .; V gene: TRDV1; J gene: TRDJ1; CDR3 protein: CALGEPASSGGTCGVLIF; CDR3 DNA: TGTGCTCTTGGGGAACCAGCTTCCTCGGGGGGGACCTGCGGGGTACTCATCTTT
D gene: TRDD3; clone size: few; V gene: TRDV1; J gene: TRDJ1; CDR3 protein: CALGERLSYLPLGDTRIWCKLIF; CDR3 DNA: TGTGCTCTTGGGGAACGACTTTCCTACCTTCCCCTGGGGGATACGCGTATCTGGTGTAAACTCATCTTT
D gene: .; clone size: few; V gene: TRDV1; J gene: TRDJ1; CDR3 protein: CALGEPTRRVGRLLTDKLIF; CDR3 DNA: TGTGCTCTTGGGGAACCCACCAGACGGGTTGGTCGGTTGCTGACCGATAAACTCATCTTT
D gene: TRDD2; clone size: .; V gene: TRDV1; J gene: TRDJ1; CDR3 protein: CALGELAFLSPSSDKLIF; CDR3 DNA: TGTGCTCTTGGGGAACTAGCCTTCCTCTCTCCATCTTCCGATAAACTCATCTTT
D gene: TRDD3; clone size: .; V gene: TRDV1; J gene: TRDJ1; CDR3 protein: CALGVIPGWGIQSMADKLIF; CDR3 DNA: TGTGCTCTTGGGGTCATACCGGGCTGGGGGATACAGTCGATGGCCGATAAACTCATCTTT
D gene: .; clone size: few; V gene: TRDV1; J gene: TRDJ1; CDR3 protein: CALGELGLLGPYTDKLIF; CDR3 DNA: TGTGCTCTTGGGGAACTAGGGTTACTGGGACCGTACACCGATAAACTCATCTTT
D gene: .; clone size: .; V gene: TRDV1; J gene: TRDJ1; CDR3 protein: CALGEPAPRGGLPYTDKLIF; CDR3 DNA: TGTGCTCTTGGGGAACCTGCCCCGCGGGGGGGACTTCCCTACACCGATAAACTCATCTTT
D gene: TRDD3; clone size: few; V gene: TRDV1; J gene: TRDJ1; CDR3 protein: CALGVGRVWGYPSLADKLIF; CDR3 DNA: TGTGCTCTTGGGGTCGGACGGGTCTGGGGATACCCGTCCCTCGCCGATAAACTCATCTTT
D gene: TRDD3; clone size: .; V gene: TRDV1; J gene: TRDJ1; CDR3 protein: CALGEHGLGDREGTDKLIF; CDR3 DNA: TGTGCTCTTGGGGAACATGGGTTGGGGGATAGAGAAGGCACCGATAAACTCATCTTT
D gene: .; clone size: .; V gene: TRDV1; J gene: TRDJ1; CDR3 protein: CALGSTTAPRGNTVYTDKLIF; CDR3 DNA: TGTGCTCTTGGGTCAACTACGGCTCCGAGGGGAAATACCGTGTACACCGATAAACTCATCTTT
D gene: TRDD3; clone size: few; V gene: TRDV1; J gene: TRDJ1; CDR3 protein: CALGGAYRSRRGIPLYTDKLIF; CDR3 DNA: TGTGCTCTTGGGGGTGCCTATCGTTCTCGCAGGGGGATACCTCTGTACACCGATAAACTCATCTTT
D gene: TRDD2; clone size: .; V gene: TRDV1; J gene: TRDJ1; CDR3 protein: CALGDLPPLETDKLIF; CDR3 DNA: TGTGCTCTTGGGGACCTTCCTCCTCTTGAGACCGATAAACTCATCTTT
D gene: TRDD2; clone size: once; V gene: TRDV1; J gene: TRDJ1; CDR3 protein: CALGEWAFLPHTDKLIF; CDR3 DNA: TGTGCTCTTGGGGAATGGGCCTTCCTTCCCCACACCGATAAACTCATCTTT
D gene: .; clone size: few; V gene: TRDV1; J gene: TRDJ1; CDR3 protein: CALGDMDRSSPYRRSTDKLIF; CDR3 DNA: TGTGCTCTTGGGGACATGGATCGGTCCTCCCCCTACCGTAGGTCCACCGATAAACTCATCTTT
D gene: .; clone size: few; V gene: TRDV1; J gene: TRDJ1; CDR3 protein: CALGELQPSYWGTYHTDKLIF; CDR3 DNA: TGTGCTCTTGGGGAATTACAACCTTCCTACTGGGGGACGTATCACACCGATAAACTCATCTTT
D gene: TRDD3; clone size: once; V gene: TRDV1; J gene: TRDJ1; CDR3 protein: CALGNQAGGYMGADKLIF; CDR3 DNA: TGTGCTCTTGGGAACCAGGCCGGGGGATACATGGGCGCCGATAAACTCATCTTT
D gene: .; clone size: few; V gene: TRDV1; J gene: TRDJ1; CDR3 protein: CALGSSTLIRGKLIF; CDR3 DNA: TGTGCTCTTGGGTCCTCAACCCTCATACGCGGTAAACTCATCTTT
D gene: TRDD3; clone size: .; V gene: TRDV1; J gene: TRDJ1; CDR3 protein: CALGELPSQRGTGGYRGADKLIF; CDR3 DNA: TGTGCTCTTGGGGAACTTCCAAGCCAGAGGGGTACTGGGGGATACAGGGGCGCCGATAAACTCATCTTT
D gene: .; clone size: few; V gene: TRDV1; J gene: TRDJ1; CDR3 protein: CALGELNTNALLENTDKLIF; CDR3 DNA: TGTGCTCTTGGGGAACTAAACACCAACGCCCTACTGGAGAACACCGATAAACTCATCTTT
D gene: .; clone size: few; V gene: TRDV1; J gene: TRDJ1; CDR3 protein: CALGAPPGSHVTDKLIF; CDR3 DNA: TGTGCTCTTGGGGCTCCACCTGGGAGTCACGTCACCGATAAACTCATCTTT
D gene: .; clone size: .; V gene: TRDV1; J gene: TRDJ1; CDR3 protein: CALGELAWIAPRFVRVLARTDKLIF; CDR3 DNA: TGTGCTCTTGGGGAACTAGCTTGGATCGCGCCCCGGTTTGTGAGGGTACTGGCCCGCACCGATAAACTCATCTTT
D gene: TRDD3; clone size: few; V gene: TRDV1; J gene: TRDJ1; CDR3 protein: CALLPQLGDKDGYTDKLIF; CDR3 DNA: TGTGCTCTTCTTCCTCAACTGGGGGATAAGGATGGGTACACCGATAAACTCATCTTT
D gene: TRDD3; clone size: few; V gene: TRDV1; J gene: TRDJ1; CDR3 protein: CALGELHAFPHPGGLGLTDKLIF; CDR3 DNA: TGTGCTCTTGGGGAACTACATGCCTTCCCCCACCCTGGGGGACTTGGTTTAACCGATAAACTCATCTTT
D gene: TRDD2; clone size: .; V gene: TRDV1; J gene: TRDJ1; CDR3 protein: CALGRRIPTATDKLIF; CDR3 DNA: TGTGCTCTTGGGAGACGTATTCCTACCGCTACCGATAAACTCATCTTT
D gene: TRDD3; clone size: .; V gene: TRDV1; J gene: TRDJ1; CDR3 protein: CALGFVPAGGYFDKLIF; CDR3 DNA: TGTGCTCTTGGATTTGTTCCCGCTGGGGGATACTTCGATAAACTCATCTTT
D gene: TRDD3; clone size: .; V gene: TRDV1; J gene: TRDJ1; CDR3 protein: CALGEILPTSTGGYGYTDKLIF; CDR3 DNA: TGTGCTCTTGGGGAAATTCTTCCTACTAGTACTGGGGGATACGGGTACACCGATAAACTCATCTTT
D gene: TRDD3; clone size: few; V gene: TRDV1; J gene: TRDJ1; CDR3 protein: CALGSNGQYWGIPHTDKLIF; CDR3 DNA: TGTGCTCTTGGGTCTAACGGCCAATACTGGGGGATACCCCACACCGATAAACTCATCTTT
D gene: TRDD2; clone size: .; V gene: TRDV1; J gene: TRDJ1; CDR3 protein: CALGASFLRVHPTTDKLIF; CDR3 DNA: TGTGCTCTTGGGGCCTCCTTCCTACGTGTACACCCGACCACCGATAAACTCATCTTT
D gene: TRDD3; clone size: .; V gene: TRDV1; J gene: TRDJ1; CDR3 protein: CALGEGLCGGLYTDKLIF; CDR3 DNA: TGTGCTCTTGGGGAAGGCCTTTGTGGGGGACTGTACACCGATAAACTCATCTTT
D gene: TRDD3; clone size: few; V gene: TRDV1; J gene: TRDJ1; CDR3 protein: CALGEVMALGDTPDKLIF; CDR3 DNA: TGTGCTCTTGGGGAAGTTATGGCCTTGGGGGATACTCCCGATAAACTCATCTTT
D gene: TRDD3; clone size: few; V gene: TRDV1; J gene: TRDJ1; CDR3 protein: CALGEINPRGGYQYTDKLIF; CDR3 DNA: TGTGCTCTTGGGGAAATAAATCCCCGTGGGGGATACCAGTACACCGATAAACTCATCTTT
D gene: .; clone size: .; V gene: TRDV1; J gene: TRDJ1; CDR3 protein: CALGELTEESSWVRARYTDKLIF; CDR3 DNA: TGTGCTCTTGGGGAACTAACTGAGGAGTCGTCGTGGGTACGAGCGAGGTACACCGATAAACTCATCTTT
D gene: TRDD3; clone size: .; V gene: TRDV1; J gene: TRDJ1; CDR3 protein: CALGELSRLGDTPNDKLIF; CDR3 DNA: TGTGCTCTTGGGGAACTCTCCCGTTTGGGGGATACGCCGAACGATAAACTCATCTTT
D gene: .; clone size: .; V gene: TRDV1; J gene: TRDJ1; CDR3 protein: CALGEPAPSCGPYTDKLIF; CDR3 DNA: TGTGCTCTTGGGGAACCTGCTCCCTCGTGCGGGCCTTACACCGATAAACTCATCTTT
D gene: TRDD3; clone size: .; V gene: TRDV1; J gene: TRDJ1; CDR3 protein: CALGNPTVPIPWGIPTAHTDKLIF; CDR3 DNA: TGTGCTCTTGGGAACCCCACGGTACCGATCCCCTGGGGGATACCGACGGCTCACACCGATAAACTCATCTTT
D gene: TRDD3; clone size: few; V gene: TRDV2; J gene: TRDJ1; CDR3 protein: CACDIPTGGFRTDKLIF; CDR3 DNA: TGTGCCTGTGACATTCCTACTGGGGGATTTCGCACCGATAAACTCATCTTT
D gene: TRDD3; clone size: .; V gene: TRDV1; J gene: TRDJ1; CDR3 protein: CALGEPNLPSYWGMYYTDKLIF; CDR3 DNA: TGTGCTCTTGGGGAACCCAACCTTCCCTCATACTGGGGGATGTATTACACCGATAAACTCATCTTT
D gene: TRDD3; clone size: .; V gene: TRDV1; J gene: TRDJ1; CDR3 protein: CALGDKYLPTDSLGDICHLRYTDKLIF; CDR3 DNA: TGTGCTCTTGGGGACAAATACCTTCCAACGGATTCGTTGGGGGATATTTGTCACCTCAGGTACACCGATAAACTCATCTTT
D gene: TRDD3; clone size: .; V gene: TRDV1; J gene: TRDJ1; CDR3 protein: CALGELSISASKIIWGRKYTDKLIF; CDR3 DNA: TGTGCTCTTGGGGAACTTAGTATTTCGGCTTCCAAGATTATCTGGGGGAGAAAGTACACCGATAAACTCATCTTT
D gene: TRDD3; clone size: .; V gene: TRDV1; J gene: TRDJ1; CDR3 protein: CALGEGDGLRGIRYRYTDKLIF; CDR3 DNA: TGTGCTCTTGGGGAAGGGGATGGCCTACGGGGGATACGTTATCGGTACACCGATAAACTCATCTTT
D gene: .; clone size: .; V gene: TRDV3; J gene: TRDJ2; CDR3 protein: CAFRFHLPPRCWFQLFF; CDR3 DNA: TGTGCCTTTCGGTTCCACCTTCCCCCCCGGTGCTGGTTCCAACTCTTCTTT
D gene: TRDD3; clone size: once; V gene: TRDV1; J gene: TRDJ1; CDR3 protein: CALGEYFGPRRYWGIRHTDKLIF; CDR3 DNA: TGTGCTCTTGGGGAATATTTCGGTCCGAGGCGGTACTGGGGGATACGACACACCGATAAACTCATCTTT
D gene: .; clone size: few; V gene: TRAV29/DV5; J gene: TRDJ1; CDR3 protein: CAASADDKLIF; CDR3 DNA: TGTGCAGCAAGCGCTGACGATAAACTCATCTTT
D gene: .; clone size: few; V gene: TRDV1; J gene: TRDJ1; CDR3 protein: CALGEYHPPTWSTDKLIF; CDR3 DNA: TGTGCTCTTGGGGAATATCACCCACCCACTTGGTCCACCGATAAACTCATCTTT
D gene: TRDD3; clone size: .; V gene: TRDV1; J gene: TRDJ1; CDR3 protein: CALGESPRRVLGAHTDKLIF; CDR3 DNA: TGTGCTCTTGGGGAGTCACCCCGGAGAGTACTGGGGGCTCACACCGATAAACTCATCTTT
D gene: TRDD3; clone size: .; V gene: TRDV1; J gene: TRDJ1; CDR3 protein: CALGGPSQGSYWGIRRKLIF; CDR3 DNA: TGTGCTCTTGGGGGTCCCTCCCAAGGGTCCTACTGGGGGATACGGAGAAAACTCATCTTT
D gene: .; clone size: .; V gene: TRDV1; J gene: TRDJ1; CDR3 protein: CALGVQPSYAYWGTDKLIF; CDR3 DNA: TGTGCTCTTGGGGTCCAACCTTCCTACGCGTACTGGGGGACCGATAAACTCATCTTT
D gene: .; clone size: few; V gene: TRDV1; J gene: TRDJ1; CDR3 protein: CALGELVVPGYTDKLIF; CDR3 DNA: TGTGCTCTTGGGGAACTAGTGGTCCCTGGCTACACCGATAAACTCATCTTT
D gene: .; clone size: .; V gene: TRDV2; J gene: TRDJ2; CDR3 protein: CACNSTGGVALTAQLFF; CDR3 DNA: TGCGCCTGTAACAGTACGGGGGGGGTGGCTTTGACAGCACAACTCTTCTTT
D gene: .; clone size: few; V gene: TRDV1; J gene: TRDJ1; CDR3 protein: CALGEKDETTSLAPGYTDKLIF; CDR3 DNA: TGTGCTCTTGGGGAAAAGGATGAAACGACCTCACTTGCGCCCGGGTACACCGATAAACTCATCTTT